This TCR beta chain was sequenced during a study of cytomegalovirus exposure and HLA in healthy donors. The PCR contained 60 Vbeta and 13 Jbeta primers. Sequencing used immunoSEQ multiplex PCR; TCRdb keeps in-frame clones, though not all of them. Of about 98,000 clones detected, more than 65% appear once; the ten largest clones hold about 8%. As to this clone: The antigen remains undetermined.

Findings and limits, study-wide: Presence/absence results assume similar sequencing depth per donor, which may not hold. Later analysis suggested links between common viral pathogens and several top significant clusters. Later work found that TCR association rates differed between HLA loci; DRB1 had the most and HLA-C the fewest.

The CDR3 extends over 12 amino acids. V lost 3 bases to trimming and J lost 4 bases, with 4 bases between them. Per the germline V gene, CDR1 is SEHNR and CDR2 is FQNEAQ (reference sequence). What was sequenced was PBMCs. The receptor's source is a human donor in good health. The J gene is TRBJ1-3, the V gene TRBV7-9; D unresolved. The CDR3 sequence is CASSLQGNTIYF. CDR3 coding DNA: TGTGCCAGCAGCTTGCAGGGAAACACCATATATTTT.